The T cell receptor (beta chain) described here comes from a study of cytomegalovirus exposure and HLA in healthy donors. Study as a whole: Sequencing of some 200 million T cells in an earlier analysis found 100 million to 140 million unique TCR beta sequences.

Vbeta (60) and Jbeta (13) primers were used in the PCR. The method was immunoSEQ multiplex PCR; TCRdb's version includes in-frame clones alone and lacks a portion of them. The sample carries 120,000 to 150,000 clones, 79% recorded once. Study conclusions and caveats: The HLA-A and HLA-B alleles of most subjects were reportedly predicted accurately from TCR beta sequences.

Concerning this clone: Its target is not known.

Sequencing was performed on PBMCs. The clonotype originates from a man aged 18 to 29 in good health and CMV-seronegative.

The CDR3 sequence: CASSLPGKEQYF. CDR3 in DNA: TGTGCCAGCAGCCTCCCGGGGAAAGAGCAGTACTTC. The chain carries TRBV16 and TRBJ2-7, with D possibly matching TRBD2 (5 bases). CDR3 length: 12 amino acids. Trimming removed 4 bases at V and 7 bases at J, with 11 bases between. Germline V gene lookup returns CDR1 KGHSY and CDR2 FQNENV.